A selection of T cell receptor beta chains follows, all from one sample in a study of T cells in Graves' hyperthyroidism and ophthalmopathy. TCRdb called the multiplex PCR reads again in MiXCR, with one record for every CDR3 protein. The sample carries around 800,000 distinct CDR3 sequences, more than 30% recorded once. Sequencing was performed on blood. These receptors came from a man younger than 30 with Graves' hyperthyroidism. CDR3s include the opening cysteine and the closing phenylalanine or tryptophan. D genes are given only for firm matches. Only some rows state a clone size, as once, few, many or a class for expanded clones.

size: few; D: -; J: TRBJ1-1; V: TRBV12-3/TRBV12-4; DNA: TGTGCCAGCAGACCCACGAGGGCTGAAGCTTTCTTT; CDR3: CASRPTRAEAFF
size: few; D: -; J: TRBJ2-7; V: TRBV20-1; DNA: TGCAGTGCGAAGAAGACAGGTATGAGCTCCTACGAGCAGTACTTC; CDR3: CSAKKTGMSSYEQYF
size: few; D: -; J: TRBJ2-7; V: TRBV12-3/TRBV12-4; DNA: TGTGCCAGCAGGTTGACTCCGAGGATGAGGGAGCAGTACTTC; CDR3: CASRLTPRMREQYF
size: few; D: -; J: TRBJ1-2; V: TRBV6-5; DNA: TGTGCCAGCAGTTACTGGCACAACTATGGCTACACCTTC; CDR3: CASSYWHNYGYTF
size: -; D: -; J: TRBJ2-6; V: TRBV12-3/TRBV12-4; DNA: TGTGCCAGCAGTTTGGACAGATTTATTTCTGGGGCCAACGTCCTGACTTTC; CDR3: CASSLDRFISGANVLTF
size: -; D: TRBD2; J: TRBJ2-2; V: TRBV20-1; DNA: TGCAGTGCTAGCGGGAGGGACGGAACCGGGGAGCTGTTTTTT; CDR3: CSASGRDGTGELFF
size: -; D: TRBD1; J: TRBJ2-5; V: TRBV5-6; DNA: TGTGCCAGCAGCTTGGGGGACAGGTTTGAAGAGACCCAGTACTTC; CDR3: CASSLGDRFEETQYF
size: many; D: -; J: TRBJ1-2; V: TRBV19; DNA: TGTGCCAGTTACGGCGCCTGGGATGGCTACACCTTC; CDR3: CASYGAWDGYTF
size: -; D: -; J: TRBJ2-7; V: TRBV9; DNA: TGTGCCAGCAGCCCCTTTGACGGATCCTACGAGCAGTACTTC; CDR3: CASSPFDGSYEQYF
size: many; D: TRBD2; J: TRBJ2-5; V: TRBV7-9; DNA: TGTGCCAGCACCGGACTAGCGGGCCACCAAGAGACCCAGTACTTC; CDR3: CASTGLAGHQETQYF
size: -; D: TRBD1; J: TRBJ1-1; V: TRBV6-6; DNA: TGTGCCAGCAGGGGGACAGGGGGCAAGAAGGACACTGAAGCTTTCTTT; CDR3: CASRGTGGKKDTEAFF
size: -; D: -; J: TRBJ1-1; V: TRBV19; DNA: TGTGCCAGTCGCATGCGGGGGGGGGTCACTGAAGCTTTCTTT; CDR3: CASRMRGGVTEAFF
size: many; D: TRBD1; J: TRBJ1-6; V: TRBV12-3/TRBV12-4; DNA: TGTGCCAGCAGAGGGGACAGGGGTGCACCCCTCCACTTT; CDR3: CASRGDRGAPLHF
size: -; D: -; J: TRBJ1-2; V: TRBV6-5; DNA: TGTGCCAGCAGTTTACCAGGGACCGGCCCCTTCTATGGCTACACCTTC; CDR3: CASSLPGTGPFYGYTF
size: many; D: -; J: TRBJ1-6; V: TRBV9; DNA: TGTGCCAGCACTGAGGGGGGCGGCAATTCACCCCTCCACTTT; CDR3: CASTEGGGNSPLHF
size: few; D: TRBD1; J: TRBJ1-1; V: TRBV7-3; DNA: TGTGCCAGCAGCCAAGAGGGGACAGCGAACACTGAAGCTTTCTTT; CDR3: CASSQEGTANTEAFF
size: -; D: -; J: TRBJ2-7; V: TRBV4-1; DNA: TGCGCCAGCAGCCAATGGGTTGGCTACGAGCAGTACTTC; CDR3: CASSQWVGYEQYF
size: -; D: -; J: TRBJ2-2; V: TRBV9; DNA: TGTGCCAGCAGGGGGTTTTCGGTGGCCGGGGAGCTGTTTTTT; CDR3: CASRGFSVAGELFF
size: many; D: -; J: TRBJ1-6; V: TRBV2; DNA: TGTGCCAGCAGTGAAGGCACAGGGACGGGGTCACCCCTCCACTTT; CDR3: CASSEGTGTGSPLHF
size: few; D: -; J: TRBJ2-3; V: TRBV9; DNA: TGTGCCAGCAGCTCTCCCACAGATACGCAGTATTTT; CDR3: CASSSPTDTQYF
size: -; D: TRBD1; J: TRBJ1-4; V: TRBV7-9; DNA: TGTGCCAGCAGCTGGACAGGGGAGGAGAATGAAAAACTGTTTTTT; CDR3: CASSWTGEENEKLFF
size: -; D: -; J: TRBJ2-2; V: TRBV12-3/TRBV12-4; DNA: TGTGCCAGCAGTTACTCGAGACAAACCACCGGGGAGCTGTTTTTT; CDR3: CASSYSRQTTGELFF
size: few; D: -; J: TRBJ2-6; V: TRBV7-9; DNA: TGTGCCAGCAGCCCGTCGGGGAAGGGATCTGGGGCCAACGTCCTGACTTTC; CDR3: CASSPSGKGSGANVLTF
size: -; D: -; J: TRBJ2-5; V: TRBV20-1; DNA: TGCAGTGCTAGGACGGGCGGCGGAGGCCAGGAGACCCAGTACTTC; CDR3: CSARTGGGGQETQYF
size: many; D: -; J: TRBJ1-1; V: TRBV5-1; DNA: TGTGCCAGCAGCCCAAAGGCTTTCTTT; CDR3: CASSPKAFF
size: -; D: -; J: TRBJ2-2; V: TRBV29-1; DNA: TGCAGCGTTGTCCCCAGGGGGGGAACCGGGGAGCTGTTTTTT; CDR3: CSVVPRGGTGELFF
size: many; D: -; J: TRBJ2-2; V: TRBV2; DNA: TGTGCCAGCAGTGTAAACCCTAGTCCGACCGGGGAGCTGTTTTTT; CDR3: CASSVNPSPTGELFF
size: -; D: TRBD2; J: TRBJ2-2; V: TRBV7-3; DNA: TGTGCCAGCAGCTTAAATCCTTCGACTAGCGGGAGAGGAGACACCGGGGAGCTGTTTTTT; CDR3: CASSLNPSTSGRGDTGELFF
size: few; D: TRBD1; J: TRBJ1-1; V: TRBV20-1; DNA: TGCAGTGCTAGCGGGACAGGGGGATCGAACACTGAAGCTTTCTTT; CDR3: CSASGTGGSNTEAFF
size: few; D: -; J: TRBJ1-3; V: TRBV6-5; DNA: TGTGCCAGCAGTAAGCGGCAACAGGGACTCTATGGAAACACCATATATTTT; CDR3: CASSKRQQGLYGNTIYF
size: -; D: TRBD1; J: TRBJ1-1; V: TRBV2; DNA: TGTGCCAGCACCACCCAGGACAGGGGGAACACTGAAGCTTTCTTT; CDR3: CASTTQDRGNTEAFF
size: few; D: -; J: TRBJ1-5; V: TRBV7-2; DNA: TGTGCCAGCAGCTTTACGGGGCTCAATCAGCCCCAGCATTTT; CDR3: CASSFTGLNQPQHF
size: many; D: TRBD1; J: TRBJ1-3; V: TRBV7-9; DNA: TGTGCCAGCAGCCGAGGACAGGTCTCTGGAAACACCATATATTTT; CDR3: CASSRGQVSGNTIYF